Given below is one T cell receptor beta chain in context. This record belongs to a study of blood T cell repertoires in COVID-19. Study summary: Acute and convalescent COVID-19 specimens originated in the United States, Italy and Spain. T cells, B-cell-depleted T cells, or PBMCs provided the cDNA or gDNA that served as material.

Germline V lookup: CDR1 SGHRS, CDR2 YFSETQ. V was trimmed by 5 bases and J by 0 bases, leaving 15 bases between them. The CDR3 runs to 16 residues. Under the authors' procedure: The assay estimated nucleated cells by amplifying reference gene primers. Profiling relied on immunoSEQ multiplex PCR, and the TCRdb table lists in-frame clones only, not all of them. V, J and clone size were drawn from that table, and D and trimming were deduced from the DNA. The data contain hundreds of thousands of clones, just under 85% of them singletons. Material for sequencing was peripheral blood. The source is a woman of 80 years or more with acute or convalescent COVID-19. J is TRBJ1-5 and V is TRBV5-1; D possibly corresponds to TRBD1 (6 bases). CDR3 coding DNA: TGCGCCAGCAGTCCGACAGGCGGTAATAGCAATCAGCCCCAGCATTTT. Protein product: CASSPTGGNSNQPQHF.